Presented here are 25 T cell receptor beta chains from one specimen sequenced in a study of T cell clonality in common variable immunodeficiency. General study findings and limits: Reportedly, TCR beta sequences from common variable immunodeficiency showed fewer deletions and N-nucleotide insertions.

Sequencing used immunoSEQ multiplex PCR; TCRdb keeps in-frame clones, though not all of them. The table lists 30,000 to 40,000 clones, with no singletons. These receptors have no identified antigens. Sequences were obtained from peripheral blood mononuclear cells. These receptors originate from a human donor with common variable immunodeficiency.

The table lists this clone with many counts. The read falls 3 residues short of the CDR3 end, and the missing part is taken from the germline J gene. The chain recombines TRBV7-8 with TRBJ2-7, with 11 bases matching TRBD2. Germline V gene sequence: CDR1 SGHVS, CDR2 FQNEAQ. Trimming removed 6 bases from V and 2 bases from J; junction bases left unmatched: 6. This CDR3 comprises 15 residues. CDR3 in amino acids: CASRSGTSGTYEQYF. Partial CDR3 DNA: TGTGCCAGCAGATCCGGGACTAGCGGAACCTACGAG.

This clone was seen many times. The read halts 3 residues ahead of the CDR3 end, with the missing end drawn from the germline J gene. The rearrangement links TRBV20-1 to TRBJ1-1, with D possibly TRBD1 on 5 matching bases. Trimming stripped 1 base from V and 4 bases from J, with 16 bases between. The CDR3 covers 15 residues. CDR1 and CDR2 (germline): DFQATT, SNEGSKA (reference sequence). The CDR3 DNA, read in part, is TGCAGTGCTAGAGTACGGGCAGGGTTTAGCACTGAA. It codes for CSARVRAGFSTE. The full-length CDR3 reads as CSARVRAGFSTEAFF.

Ten or more counts support this clone. Sequencing ends 3 residues short of the CDR3 end; the germline J gene provides the rest. The gene calls are TRBV5-1 and TRBJ1-2, with D unclear. Trimming shortened V by 6 bases and J by 4 bases, and 16 bases separated the two germline ends. The CDR3 contains 14 residues. The germline gives CDR1 SGHRS, CDR2 YFSETQ. The sequenced part of the CDR3 DNA is TGCGCCAGCACCCTGGAGGGCGACCCCTATGGC. As protein: CASTLEGDPYG. The CDR3 reads in full as CASTLEGDPYGYTF.

With regard to this clone: The read comes to an end 3 residues before the CDR3 does, leaving the germline J gene to fill in the end. V usage is TRBV30 and J usage is TRBJ2-7; D unclear. This CDR3 spans 11 amino acids. Germline V gene sequence: CDR1 GTSNPN, CDR2 SVGIG (reference sequence). Trimming stripped 2 bases from V and 4 bases from J, with 6 bases between. CDR3 DNA (partial): TGTGCCTGGAGTTTAGAGTACGAG. It translates to CAWSLEYE. The CDR3 in its entirety is CAWSLEYEQYF.

This clone was detected only a few times. The read ends 3 residues early relative to the CDR3; the germline J gene fills the gap. The chain recombines TRBV30 with TRBJ1-5, with TRBD1 as a possible D gene (6 bases). Germline V gives CDR1 GTSNPN, CDR2 SVGIG (reference sequence). V lost 5 bases to trimming and J lost 6 bases, with 14 bases between them. This CDR3 is 13 amino acids long. CDR3 in amino acids: CAWQTGRGQPQHF. The CDR3 DNA, read in part, is TGTGCCTGGCAGACAGGCCGAGGTCAGCCC.

This CDR3 reads CASRRLAGKTGNEQFF. The part of the CDR3 DNA that was read is TGTGCCAGCAGGAGACTAGCGGGGAAGACGGGGAATGAG. V is TRBV2 and J is TRBJ2-1; 11 bases match TRBD2. The sequenced fragment ends 3 residues before the CDR3 boundary, so the rest is inferred from the germline J gene. The CDR3 consists of 16 residues. Trimming took 6 bases from V and 7 from J; bases not matched to a gene: 11. Germline V CDR1 and CDR2: SNHLY, FYNNEI.

Of note for this clone: Read data end 3 residues before the CDR3 end; the end is taken from the germline J gene. The chain joins TRBV5-1 to TRBJ2-7; 9 positions agree with TRBD1. In germline, CDR1 is SGHRS, CDR2 YFSETQ. J gave up 4 bases and V 7 bases, and 6 bases lay outside the gene matches. The CDR3 length is 13 residues. The CDR3 is CASRTGTGYEQYF. CDR3 DNA (partial): TGCGCCAGCCGCACCGGGACAGGGTACGAG.

This clone was seen a handful of times. This may come from a read error, since a much larger clone is one base off. The sample holds other DNA sequences that translate to the same CDR3. CDR3 DNA (partial): TGTGCCAGCAGCGCTAAGCCGACAGGGGGCCTGAACACTGAA. Protein product: CASSAKPTGGLNTE. The full CDR3 protein reads CASSAKPTGGLNTEAFF. The chain carries TRBV7-3 and TRBJ1-1; TRBD1 matches 10 bases. The read stops 3 residues short of the end of the CDR3; the missing end is completed from the germline J gene. Per the germline V gene, CDR1 is SGHTA and CDR2 is FQGTGA. V lost 5 bases and J lost 0; bases outside the gene matches: 9. The CDR3 is 17 residues long. Using reference TRBV7-3 and TRBJ1-1 for the parts outside the CDR3, the full variable domain is GAGVSQTPSNKVTEKGKYVELRCDPISGHTALYWYRQSLGQGPEFLIYFQGTGAADDSGLPNDRFFAVRPEGSVSTLKIQRTERGDSAVYLCASSAKPTGGLNTEAFFGQGTRLTVV.

This clone was seen more than once but under ten times. This chain's CDR3 is CASSSNSGYEQYF. CDR3 DNA, as far as it was read: TGTGCCAGCAGCTCCAACTCAGGGTACGAG. The chain uses TRBV7-8 and TRBJ2-7; weak D call: TRBD1 (5 bases). Sequencing ends 3 residues short of the CDR3 end; the germline J gene provides the rest. The CDR3 runs to 13 residues. Trimming pared 4 bases from V and 4 bases from J, leaving 11 bases between. Germline assignment: CDR1 SGHVS and CDR2 FQNEAQ.

The sample holds a few counts of this clone. The read is 3 residues too short to cover the CDR3 end, so that end is filled in from the germline J gene. This rearrangement joins TRBV5-6 to TRBJ2-1; D perhaps matches TRBD1 (6 bases). V was clipped by 4 bases and J by 9 bases, with 14 bases between them. Per the germline V gene, CDR1 is SGHDT and CDR2 is YYEEEE. This CDR3 has 13 amino acids. The CDR3 spells CASSAGTRVEQFF. CDR3 DNA, as far as it was read: TGTGCCAGCAGCGCCGGGACAAGGGTTGAG.

Details on this clone: With the read ending 3 residues before the CDR3 end, the germline J gene is used to fill in that end. V usage is TRBV7-6 and J usage is TRBJ1-3; 7 bases agree with TRBD1. The V segment lost 5 bases and the J segment 1 base; nucleotides outside the gene matches: 5. This CDR3 is 15 amino acids long. Germline lookup yields CDR1 SGHVS and CDR2 FNYEAQ. CDR3 DNA, as far as it was read: TGTGCCAGCAGCACAACAGGGGATTCTGGAAACACC. Encoded protein: CASSTTGDSGNT. The entire CDR3 is CASSTTGDSGNTIYF.

This clone was counted ten times or more. The read ends 3 residues shy of where the CDR3 ends; the end is completed using the germline J gene. The chain joins TRBV19 to TRBJ1-6; D is uncertain. V was pared by 2 bases and J by 6 bases, with 5 bases between. Germline CDR1 reads LNHDA; CDR2 reads SQIVND (reference sequence). The CDR3 has 13 amino acids. The CDR3 bases that were read are TGTGCCAGTAGTATATACAGTAATTCACCC. Its translation: CASSIYSNSP. The CDR3 in its entirety is CASSIYSNSPLHF.

This clone was found many times. The CDR3 end falls 3 residues outside the read, so it is completed with the germline J gene. The chain couples TRBV14 to TRBJ2-2; 9 bases match TRBD1. Germline V gives CDR1 SGHDN, CDR2 FVKESK. V was pared by 2 bases and J by 2 bases, with 6 bases of the junction left unmatched. CDR3 length equals 17 residues. The chain's CDR3 is CASSQLQGALNTGELFF. Incomplete CDR3 DNA: TGTGCCAGCAGCCAATTACAGGGGGCGCTTAACACCGGGGAG. Full variable domain (outside the CDR3, taken from reference TRBV14 and TRBJ2-2): EAGVTQFPSHSVIEKGQTVTLRCDPISGHDNLYWYRRVMGKEIKFLLHFVKESKQDESGMPNNRFLAERTGGTYSTLKVQPAELEDSGVYFCASSQLQGALNTGELFFGEGSRLTVL.

This clone appeared a few times. The observed sequence ends 3 residues before the CDR3 terminus, with the missing tail filled in from the germline J gene. The rearrangement joins TRBV7-6 to TRBJ1-1, with 10 bases fitting TRBD1. CDR1 SGHVS and CDR2 FNYEAQ come from the germline V gene. CDR3 length: 17 residues. The V and J ends lost 1 base and 3 bases, in that order; junction bases with no gene match: 8. CDR3 in amino acids: CASSLGQGALGHTEAFF. Incomplete CDR3 DNA: TGTGCCAGCAGCTTAGGACAGGGGGCGCTGGGGCACACTGAA.

This clone was observed at least ten times. Coverage ceases 3 residues before the CDR3 finishes, and the germline J gene fills in the end. The rearrangement joins TRBV5-5 to TRBJ2-5, with 8 bases that match TRBD2. The V gene's germline CDR1 is SGHKS and CDR2 YYEKEE (reference sequence). With V trimmed by 4 bases and J by 5 bases, 7 bases remained unmatched. CDR3 length: 14 residues. CDR3 protein: CASSTGLAGETQYF. CDR3 bases read: TGTGCCAGCAGCACCGGACTAGCAGGGGAGACC.

This clone was recorded many times. The missing CDR3 end, 3 residues past where the read stops, is filled in from the germline J gene. The gene calls are TRBV29-1 and TRBJ2-3, with D possibly matching TRBD1 (6 bases). V lost 3 bases, J lost 6 bases, and 16 bases lay in between. Germline CDR1 is SQVTM and CDR2 is ANQGSEA. This CDR3 contains 14 residues. The sequenced CDR3 bases are TGCAGCGTTGAGGGGGCCCGTTATTCGGATACG. Protein sequence: CSVEGARYSDT. The CDR3 in its entirety is CSVEGARYSDTQYF.

This clone came up a few times. With the read ending 3 residues before the CDR3 end, the germline J gene is used to fill in that end. This rearrangement joins TRBV7-2 to TRBJ2-3, with D maybe TRBD2 (6 bases). Germline CDR1 and CDR2: SGHTA and FQGNSA. Trimming shortened V by 6 bases and J by 3 bases, and 16 bases separated the two germline ends. The CDR3 contains 15 residues. This CDR3 is CASSQPGLATDTQYF. The sequenced CDR3 bases are TGTGCCAGCAGTCAGCCGGGACTCGCGACAGATACG.

This clone was recorded many times. The CDR3 end is not reached by the read, which stops 3 residues before it; the germline J gene fills it in. The chain carries TRBV30 and TRBJ2-3; 7 bases are a match to TRBD2. Germline CDR1 GTSNPN, CDR2 SVGIG (reference sequence). Trimming cost V 2 bases and J 3 bases; bases outside gene matches: 8. The CDR3 extends over 15 amino acids. CDR3 DNA (partial): TGTGCCTGGAGTCCCCCTTGGGGGGGGACAGATACG. It encodes CAWSPPWGGTDT. From start to end, the CDR3 is CAWSPPWGGTDTQYF.

This clone was seen at least ten times. The read terminates 3 residues ahead of where the CDR3 ends, so the germline J gene completes it. This chain links TRBV9 with TRBJ2-4; TRBD2 matches 11 bases. Germline V gives CDR1 SGDLS, CDR2 YYNGEE. The CDR3 has 16 amino acids. With V trimmed by 0 bases and J by 7 bases, 6 bases remained unmatched. The CDR3 bases that were read are TGTGCCAGCAGCGTAGAAGATAGCGGGAGGGTGAACATT. Translating gives CASSVEDSGRVNI. The whole CDR3 protein reads CASSVEDSGRVNIQYF.

Comments on this clone: Read sequence stops 3 residues before the CDR3 end, and the germline J gene provides the missing end. This chain links TRBV30 with TRBJ2-2; D unclear. The germline V and J ends were trimmed by 0 bases and 8 bases, with 4 bases remaining between them. Germline V gene data show CDR1 as GTSNPN and CDR2 as SVGIG (reference sequence). The CDR3 totals 11 residues. The CDR3 sequence is CAWSVLGELFF. The CDR3 bases that were read are TGTGCCTGGAGTGTACTAGGGGAG.

In its sample, this clone was seen a few times. CDR3 DNA (partial): TGTGCCAGCCAGCTCGAGGGTCTCCACACCGGGGAG. It codes for CASQLEGLHTGE. From start to end, the CDR3 is CASQLEGLHTGELFF. The chain joins TRBV2 to TRBJ2-2; possibly TRBD2 for D (5 bases). The missing CDR3 end, 3 residues past where the read stops, is filled in from the germline J gene. The CDR3 spans 15 residues. The germline V gene encodes CDR1 SNHLY and CDR2 FYNNEI. V was clipped by 8 bases and J by 3 bases, with 16 bases between them.

Details on this clone: The sequenced fragment ends 3 residues before the CDR3 boundary, so the rest is inferred from the germline J gene. The chain has TRBV20-1 and TRBJ2-7, with 8 bases lining up with TRBD1. V trimming: 3 bases; J trimming: 3 bases; junction bases outside the gene matches: 10. This CDR3 is built from 15 residues. Germline V gene sequence: CDR1 DFQATT, CDR2 SNEGSKA (reference sequence). The CDR3 loop is CSASPAGQGNYEQYF. The CDR3 DNA, read in part, is TGCAGTGCTAGTCCGGCTGGACAGGGCAACTACGAG.

Concerning this clone itself: Read data end 3 residues before the CDR3 end; the end is taken from the germline J gene. The chain is built from TRBV7-9 and TRBJ1-2, with D possibly being TRBD1 (6 bases). CDR3 size: 13 residues. The germline CDR1 and CDR2 sequences are SEHNR and FQNEAQ (reference sequence). The V end was cut by 2 bases, the J end by 6 bases, with 10 bases between. Incomplete CDR3 DNA: TGTGCCAGCAGCTTACAGGGGATCCATGGC. Protein sequence: CASSLQGIHG. The complete CDR3 reads CASSLQGIHGYTF.

This clone showed up many times. Read data end 3 residues before the CDR3 end; the end is taken from the germline J gene. V and J are TRBV5-1 and TRBJ2-6; no reliable D call. The V gene lost 4 bases and the J gene lost 0 bases, with 11 bases spanning the gap. CDR1 is SGHRS, CDR2 YFSETQ, per germline. CDR3 length equals 16 residues. CDR3 bases read: TGCGCCAGCAGCCTGGAAGCCTCCTCTGGGGCCAACGTC. Translated: CASSLEASSGANV. The full CDR3 is CASSLEASSGANVLTF.

Worth noting for this clone: The CDR3 goes on 3 residues after the read ends, and that part is filled in from the germline J gene. This chain links TRBV6-2 or TRBV6-3 with TRBJ1-4; TRBD1 agrees at 10 bases. V lost 5 bases to trimming and J lost 3 bases; unmatched junction nucleotides: 0. The CDR3 sequence is 14 residues long. CDR1 and CDR2 (germline): MNHEY, SVGEGT. CDR3 DNA, as far as it was read: TGTGCCAGCAGTGGACAGGGGGCTAATGAAAAA. This gives the protein CASSGQGANEK. The full CDR3 protein is CASSGQGANEKLFF.